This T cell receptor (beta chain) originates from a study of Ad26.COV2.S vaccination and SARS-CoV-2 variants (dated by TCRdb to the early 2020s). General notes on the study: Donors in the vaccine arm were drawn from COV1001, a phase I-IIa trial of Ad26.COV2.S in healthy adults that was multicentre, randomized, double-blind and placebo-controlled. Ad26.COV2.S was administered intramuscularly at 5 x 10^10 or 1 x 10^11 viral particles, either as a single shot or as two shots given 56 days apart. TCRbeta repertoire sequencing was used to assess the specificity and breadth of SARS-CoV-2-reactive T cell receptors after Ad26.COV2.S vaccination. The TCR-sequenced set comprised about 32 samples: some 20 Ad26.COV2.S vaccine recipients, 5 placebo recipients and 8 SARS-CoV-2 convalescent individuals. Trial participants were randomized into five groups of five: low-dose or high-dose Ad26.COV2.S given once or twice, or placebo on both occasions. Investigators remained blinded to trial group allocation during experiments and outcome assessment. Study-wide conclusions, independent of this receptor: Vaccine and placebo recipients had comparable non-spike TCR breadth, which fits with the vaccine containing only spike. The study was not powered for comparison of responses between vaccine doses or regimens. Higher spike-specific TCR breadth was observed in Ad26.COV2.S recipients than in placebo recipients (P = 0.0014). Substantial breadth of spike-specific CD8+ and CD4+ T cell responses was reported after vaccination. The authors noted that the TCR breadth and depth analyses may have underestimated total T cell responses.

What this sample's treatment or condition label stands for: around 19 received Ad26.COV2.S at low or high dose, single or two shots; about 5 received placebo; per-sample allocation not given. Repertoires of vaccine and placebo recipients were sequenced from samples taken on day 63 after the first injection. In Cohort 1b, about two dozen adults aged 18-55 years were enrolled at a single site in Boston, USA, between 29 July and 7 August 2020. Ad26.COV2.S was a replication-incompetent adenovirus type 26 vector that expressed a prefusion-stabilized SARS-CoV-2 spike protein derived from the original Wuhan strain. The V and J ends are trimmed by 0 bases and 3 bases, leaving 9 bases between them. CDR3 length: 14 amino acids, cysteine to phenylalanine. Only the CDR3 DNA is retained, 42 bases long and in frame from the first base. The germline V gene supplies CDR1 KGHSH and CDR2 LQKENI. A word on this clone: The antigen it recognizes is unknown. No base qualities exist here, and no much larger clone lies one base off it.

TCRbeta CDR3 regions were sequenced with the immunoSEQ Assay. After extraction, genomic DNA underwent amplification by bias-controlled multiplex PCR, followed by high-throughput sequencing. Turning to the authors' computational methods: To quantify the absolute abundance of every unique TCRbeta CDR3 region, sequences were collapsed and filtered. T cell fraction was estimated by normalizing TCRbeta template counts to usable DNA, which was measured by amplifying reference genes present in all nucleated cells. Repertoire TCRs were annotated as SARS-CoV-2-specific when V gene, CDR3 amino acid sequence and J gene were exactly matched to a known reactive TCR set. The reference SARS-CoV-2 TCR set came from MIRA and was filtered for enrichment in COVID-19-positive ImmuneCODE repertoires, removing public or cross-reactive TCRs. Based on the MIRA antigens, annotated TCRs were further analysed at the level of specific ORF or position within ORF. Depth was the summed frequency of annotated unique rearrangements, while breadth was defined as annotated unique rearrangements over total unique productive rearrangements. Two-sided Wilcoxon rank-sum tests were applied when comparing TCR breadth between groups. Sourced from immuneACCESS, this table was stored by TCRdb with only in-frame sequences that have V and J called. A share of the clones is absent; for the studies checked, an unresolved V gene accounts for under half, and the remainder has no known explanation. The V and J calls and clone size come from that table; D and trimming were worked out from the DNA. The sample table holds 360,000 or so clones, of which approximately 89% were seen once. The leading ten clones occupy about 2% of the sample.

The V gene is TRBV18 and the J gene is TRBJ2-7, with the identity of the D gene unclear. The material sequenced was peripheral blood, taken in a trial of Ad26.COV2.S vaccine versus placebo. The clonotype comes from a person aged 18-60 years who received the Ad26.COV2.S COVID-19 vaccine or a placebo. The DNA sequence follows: TGTGCCAGCTCACCACCGGCACGGAACTACGAGCAGTACTTC. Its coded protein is CASSPPARNYEQYF.